Shown below are 22 T cell receptor beta chains from a single sample sequenced in a study of graft-versus-host responses after intestinal transplantation. Produced via immunoSEQ multiplex PCR; TCRdb's table is partial and in-frame only. Found here are 25,000 to 35,000 clones, about 80% of them singletons; the top ten hold 19%. Their recognized antigens are unknown. This specimen consisted of unstimulated CD8+ T cells sorted from spleen or lymph node cells, obtained before intestinal transplant. The receptors originated from a human donor who received an intestinal transplant.

This chain joins TRBV4-2 and TRBJ2-2; 9 bases fit TRBD2. CDR1 and CDR2 from the germline V gene are LGHNA and YNFKEQ. The J segment lost 7 bases and the V segment lost 1 base, leaving 4 bases of the junction unmatched. The CDR3 consists of 15 residues. CDR3 nucleotide sequence: TGTGCCAGCAGCCAAGTGAGCGGGAGGATCGGGGAGCTGTTTTTT. This encodes CASSQVSGRIGELFF.

The chain couples TRBV10-3 to TRBJ2-7; D is possibly TRBD2 (5 bases). This CDR3 comprises 16 residues. CDR1 and CDR2 from the germline V gene are ENHRY and SYGVKD. V lost 0 bases and J lost 0, with 12 bases in between. The CDR3 DNA is TGTGCCATCAGTGAGTCGATGCGGGTCTTCTCCTACGAGCAGTACTTC. Its protein product is CAISESMRVFSYEQYF.

This chain connects TRBV4-1 to TRBJ2-1; 7 bases map to TRBD1. The germline V gene has CDR1 MGHRA and CDR2 YSYEKL. The length of the CDR3 is 17 residues. The junction had 10 bases not matched to a gene; V was cut back by 0 bases and J by 5 bases. The CDR3 sequence is CASSQDRFTGANNEQFF. In DNA form, the CDR3 reads TGCGCCAGCAGCCAAGATAGGTTTACAGGGGCGAACAATGAGCAGTTCTTC.

The chain uses TRBV6-4 and TRBJ2-1; 8 bases are a match to TRBD2. This CDR3 contains 15 residues. CDR1 is MRHNA, CDR2 SNTAGT, per germline. Losses at the gene ends were 3 bases for V and 7 bases for J; bases not matched to a gene: 8. The CDR3 loop reads CASSESSGGTNEQFF. The CDR3 DNA reads TGTGCCAGCAGTGAATCCAGCGGGGGCACAAATGAGCAGTTCTTC.

This rearrangement joins TRBV28 to TRBJ1-1; TRBD1 matches 8 bases. Looked up from germline, CDR1 is MDHEN and CDR2 is SYDVKM. V trimming: 3 bases; J trimming: 5 bases; junction bases outside the gene matches: 8. This CDR3 contains 15 residues. CDR3 nucleotides: TGTGCCAGCAGTTTGCCGTCGACAGGGGAAACTGAAGCTTTCTTT. It translates to CASSLPSTGETEAFF.

This clone has just one count. As DNA, the CDR3 is TGTGCTAGTGGTTTAGGACAGGGGGACGCTTTCTTT. Translation gives CASGLGQGDAFF. The J gene is TRBJ1-1, the V gene TRBV12-5, with 10 bases that match TRBD1. Trimming took 3 bases from V and 11 from J; bases not matched to a gene: 3. The CDR3 sequence is 12 residues long. Germline V gene data show CDR1 as LGHNT and CDR2 as FRNRAP.

The chain uses TRBV2 and TRBJ1-6, with 7 bases matching TRBD1. Per the germline V gene, CDR1 is SNHLY and CDR2 is FYNNEI. This CDR3 is 18 amino acids long. The V and J ends lost 3 bases and 6 bases, in that order; junction bases with no gene match: 14. Here the CDR3 DNA reads TGTGCCAGCAGTGATCCCGCCCGGTCGGGACAGCTTAATTCACCCCTCCACTTT. Its translation is CASSDPARSGQLNSPLHF.

This chain links TRBV11-2 with TRBJ2-1; weak D call: TRBD2 (7 bases). The CDR3 covers 16 residues. V was pared by 6 bases and J by 7 bases, with 22 bases between. CDR1 SGHAT and CDR2 FQNNGV come from the germline V gene. The CDR3 reads CASRRWGREFENEQFF. CDR3 nucleotide sequence: TGTGCCAGCAGACGATGGGGGCGGGAGTTTGAAAATGAGCAGTTCTTC.

The chain couples TRBV5-4 to TRBJ2-7; D is perhaps TRBD2 (5 bases). The CDR3 length is 12 residues. Trimming took off 4 bases at V and 0 bases at J, with 5 bases between the two ends. Germline V gives CDR1 SGHNT, CDR2 YYREEE (reference sequence). The CDR3 is CASSGSSYEQYF. CDR3 nucleotides: TGTGCCAGCAGCGGGAGCTCCTACGAGCAGTACTTC.

V is TRBV7-8 and J is TRBJ2-3; D call uncertain. Germline loops: CDR1 SGHVS, CDR2 FQNEAQ. Trimming cost V 5 bases and J 0 bases, with 12 bases left between them. The CDR3 loop spans 15 amino acids. In nucleotides, the CDR3 is TGTGCCAGCAGCCAGGAAAGGTTTAGCACAGATACGCAGTATTTT. Translating gives CASSQERFSTDTQYF. Full variable domain (missing parts from reference TRBV7-8 and TRBJ2-3): GAGVSQSPRYKVAKRGQDVALRCDPISGHVSLFWYQQALGQGPEFLTYFQNEAQLDKSGLPSDRFFAERPEGSVSTLKIQRTQQEDSAVYLCASSQERFSTDTQYFGPGTRLTVL.

The chain is built from TRBV5-1 and TRBJ2-1, with D perhaps TRBD2 (7 bases). V gave up 3 bases and J gave up 7 bases, with 26 bases separating them. Germline V gene data show CDR1 as SGHRS and CDR2 as YFSETQ. This CDR3 is built from 18 residues. CDR3: CASSWPEGGMGGTNEQFF. CDR3 coding DNA: TGCGCCAGCAGCTGGCCTGAGGGGGGCATGGGAGGGACAAATGAGCAGTTCTTC.

The chain employs TRBV5-1 and TRBJ2-1; 7 bases are a match to TRBD1. The germline V gene encodes CDR1 SGHRS and CDR2 YFSETQ. V lost 5 bases and J lost 6; bases outside the gene matches: 2. The CDR3 contains 12 residues. The CDR3 loop reads CASRGTANEQFF. In DNA, the CDR3 is TGCGCCAGCAGAGGGACAGCCAATGAGCAGTTCTTC.

This clone was detected a few times. The rearrangement links TRBV28 to TRBJ2-1; D is perhaps TRBD2 (6 bases). Germline CDR1 MDHEN, CDR2 SYDVKM. CDR3 length: 17 amino acids. V dropped 8 bases and J dropped 0 bases, with 20 bases sitting between them. CDR3 nucleotides: TGTGCCAGCGGCACTAGCTTCACTTCGGGCTCCTACAATGAGCAGTTCTTC. Protein: CASGTSFTSGSYNEQFF.

The V call is TRBV7-3, the J call TRBJ2-7; D is possibly TRBD2 (6 bases). The CDR3 is 13 amino acids. CDR1 and CDR2 from the germline V gene are SGHTA and FQGTGA. V dropped 5 bases and J dropped 1 base, with 9 bases sitting between them. CDR3 in DNA: TGTGCCAGCAGCCCCGGGACTTCCTACGAGCAGTACTTC. It translates to CASSPGTSYEQYF.

This chain uses TRBV9 with TRBJ1-4; tentative D call: TRBD1 (6 bases). This CDR3 spans 15 amino acids. V was cut by 0 bases and J by 10 bases, with 16 bases left in between. CDR1 and CDR2 from the germline V gene are SGDLS and YYNGEE. The CDR3 loop reads CASSVGLAGDGKLFF. DNA of the CDR3: TGTGCCAGCAGCGTAGGCTTGGCAGGGGATGGAAAACTGTTTTTT.

The CDR3 here is CASSFGDRGPEQYF. The CDR3 DNA is TGCGCCAGCAGCTTCGGGGACAGGGGGCCCGAGCAGTACTTC. The V and J genes are TRBV5-1 and TRBJ2-7, with 12 bases aligning to TRBD1. V trimming: 2 bases; J trimming: 6 bases; junction bases outside the gene matches: 3. This CDR3 has 14 residues. Germline V gene data show CDR1 as SGHRS and CDR2 as YFSETQ.

This clone was seen just once. The rearrangement uses TRBV27 and TRBJ2-1; TRBD2 is a possible D gene (6 bases). The V gene's germline CDR1 is MNHEY and CDR2 SMNVEV (reference sequence). V was pared by 4 bases and J by 3 bases, with 10 bases between. CDR3 length equals 14 residues. The CDR3 spells CASSWRGGYNEQFF. The CDR3 DNA follows: TGTGCCAGCAGTTGGCGGGGCGGCTACAATGAGCAGTTCTTC.

The table lists this clone with a count of one. The V call is TRBV27, the J call TRBJ2-7; 7 bases line up with TRBD2. Looked up from germline, CDR1 is MNHEY and CDR2 is SMNVEV (reference sequence). V was clipped by 5 bases and J by 2 bases; unmatched bases: 6. The CDR3 loop spans 14 amino acids. CDR3 sequence (DNA): TGTGCCAGCAGTCTTAGCGGGCCTACCTACGAGCAGTACTTC. The encoded protein is CASSLSGPTYEQYF.

V is TRBV18 and J is TRBJ2-3; no clear D gene. Germline V gene sequence: CDR1 KGHSH, CDR2 LQKENI. The CDR3 consists of 18 residues. V lost 1 base to trimming and J lost 6 bases, with 23 bases between them. The CDR3 coding sequence is TGTGCCAGCTCACCACGACGACTGACCCCACAATACATGGATACGCAGTATTTT. Translating it yields CASSPRRLTPQYMDTQYF. The full variable domain, rest sourced from reference TRBV18 and TRBJ2-3, is NAGVMQNPRHLVRRRGQEARLRCSPMKGHSHVYWYRQLPEEGLKFMVYLQKENIIDESGMPKERFSAEFPKEGPSILRIQQVVRGDSAAYFCASSPRRLTPQYMDTQYFGPGTRLTVL.

This sequence joins TRBV5-5 and TRBJ2-7; 7 bases match TRBD2. With 0 bases clipped from V and 2 bases from J, the junction kept 2 bases outside the gene matches. This CDR3 has 14 residues. In germline, CDR1 is SGHKS, CDR2 YYEKEE (reference sequence). The CDR3 loop is CASSLAGGTYEQYF. The CDR3 bases are TGTGCCAGCAGCTTGGCGGGGGGAACCTACGAGCAGTACTTC.

Here the CDR3 reads CASRAPGQGANEQYF. CDR3 DNA sequence: TGTGCCAGCAGGGCTCCGGGACAGGGGGCGAATGAGCAGTACTTC. The rearrangement joins TRBV2 to TRBJ2-7, with 12 bases identical to TRBD1. Trimming cost V 6 bases and J 7 bases; bases outside gene matches: 10. The germline gives CDR1 SNHLY, CDR2 FYNNEI. The CDR3 spans 15 residues.

CDR3 amino acids: CASSLSEGAYEQYF. CDR3 nucleotide sequence: TGTGCCAGCAGTTTAAGTGAGGGAGCCTACGAGCAGTACTTC. The rearrangement uses TRBV27 and TRBJ2-7; tentatively, D is TRBD2 (5 bases). V lost 2 bases, J lost 2 bases, and 10 bases lay in between. The CDR3 runs 14 residues. CDR1 MNHEY and CDR2 SMNVEV come from the germline V gene (reference sequence).